This TCR beta chain was sequenced for a study of T cells after yellow fever vaccination. This clonotype has just a few counts. Its antigen is undetermined. This CDR3 region has 14 residues. Trimming left V 7 bases short and J 6 bases short, with 16 bases between. Study observations and caveats: Few clonotypes appeared in both CD4 and CD8 compartments.

One entry per CDR3 protein results from TCRdb running MiXCR on the 5' RACE reads. Found here are 450,000 to 550,000 distinct CDR3 sequences, 20% to 25% of them singletons; the top ten hold about 16%. The sequence was obtained from a man between 18 and 29 years old who received the YFV17D yellow fever vaccine. Material: PBMCs, obtained less than 25 days after the first yellow fever vaccination. This rearrangement joins TRBV12-3 or TRBV12-4 to TRBJ2-1; the D gene could be TRBD1 or TRBD2 (6 bases each). This chain's CDR3 is CASNEGGTINEQFF. CDR3 in DNA: TGTGCCAGCAACGAGGGGGGAACTATCAATGAGCAGTTCTTC.